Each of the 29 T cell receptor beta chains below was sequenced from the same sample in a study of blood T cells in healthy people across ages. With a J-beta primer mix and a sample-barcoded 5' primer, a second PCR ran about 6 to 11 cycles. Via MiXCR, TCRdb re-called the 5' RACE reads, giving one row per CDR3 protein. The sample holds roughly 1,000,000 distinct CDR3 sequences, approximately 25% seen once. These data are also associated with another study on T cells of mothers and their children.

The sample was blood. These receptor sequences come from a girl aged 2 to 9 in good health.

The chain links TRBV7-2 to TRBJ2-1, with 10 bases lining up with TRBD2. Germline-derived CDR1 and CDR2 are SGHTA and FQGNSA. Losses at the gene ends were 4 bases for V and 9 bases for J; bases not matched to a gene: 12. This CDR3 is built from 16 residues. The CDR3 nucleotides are TGTGCCAGCAGCTCGAAGGGACCAGCGGGAGGGGTTGAGCAGTTCTTC. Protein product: CASSSKGPAGGVEQFF.

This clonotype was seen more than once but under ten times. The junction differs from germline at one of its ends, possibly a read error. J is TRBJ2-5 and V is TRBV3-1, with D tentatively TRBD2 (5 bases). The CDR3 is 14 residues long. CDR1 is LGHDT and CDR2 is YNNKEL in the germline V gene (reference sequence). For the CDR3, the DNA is TGTGCCAGCAGCCAAGAAGACTATGGAGAGACCCAGTATTTC. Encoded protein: CASSQEDYGETQYF.

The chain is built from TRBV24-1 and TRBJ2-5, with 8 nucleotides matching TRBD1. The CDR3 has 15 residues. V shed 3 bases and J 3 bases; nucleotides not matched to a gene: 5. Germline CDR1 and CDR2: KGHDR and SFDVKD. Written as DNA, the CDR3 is TGTGCCACCAGTGATCCAGGGGGCGACGAAGAGACCCAGTACTTC. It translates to CATSDPGGDEETQYF.

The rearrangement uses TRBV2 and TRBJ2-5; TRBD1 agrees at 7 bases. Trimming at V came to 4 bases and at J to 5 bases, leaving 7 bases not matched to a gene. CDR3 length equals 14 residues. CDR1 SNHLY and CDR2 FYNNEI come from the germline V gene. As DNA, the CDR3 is TGTGCCAGCAGTGGGGGTAGGGGGCATGAGACCCAGTACTTC. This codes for CASSGGRGHETQYF.

CDR3: CASSLAFALTGADSPLHF. The CDR3 DNA sequence: TGTGCCAGCAGTTTAGCGTTTGCCCTGACAGGGGCGGATTCACCCCTCCACTTT. The chain has TRBV27 and TRBJ1-6; TRBD1 matches at 8 bases. The CDR3 covers 18 residues. The J segment lost 8 bases and the V segment lost 2 bases, leaving 14 bases of the junction unmatched. CDR1 and CDR2 from the germline V gene are MNHEY and SMNVEV (reference sequence).

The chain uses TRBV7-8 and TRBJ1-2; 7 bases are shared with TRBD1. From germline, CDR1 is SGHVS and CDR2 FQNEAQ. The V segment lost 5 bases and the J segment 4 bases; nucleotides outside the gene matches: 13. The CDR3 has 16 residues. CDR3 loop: CASSPGPGQPFYGYTF. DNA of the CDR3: TGTGCCAGCAGCCCCGGCCCGGGACAGCCCTTCTATGGCTACACCTTC.

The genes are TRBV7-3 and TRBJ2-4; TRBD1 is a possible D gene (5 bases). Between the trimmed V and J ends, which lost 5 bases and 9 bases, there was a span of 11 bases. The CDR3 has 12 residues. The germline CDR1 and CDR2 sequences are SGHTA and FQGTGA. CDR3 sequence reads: CASSPSGRIQYF. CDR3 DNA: TGTGCCAGCAGCCCCTCAGGGCGCATTCAGTACTTC.

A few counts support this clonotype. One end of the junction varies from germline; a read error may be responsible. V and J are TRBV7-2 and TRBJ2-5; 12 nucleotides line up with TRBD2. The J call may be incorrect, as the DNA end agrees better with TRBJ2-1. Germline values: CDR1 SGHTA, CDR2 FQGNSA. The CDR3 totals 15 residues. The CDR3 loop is CASSYLAGGLNGQFF. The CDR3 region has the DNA TGTGCCAGCAGCTACCTAGCGGGGGGGCTCAATGGGCAGTTCTTC.

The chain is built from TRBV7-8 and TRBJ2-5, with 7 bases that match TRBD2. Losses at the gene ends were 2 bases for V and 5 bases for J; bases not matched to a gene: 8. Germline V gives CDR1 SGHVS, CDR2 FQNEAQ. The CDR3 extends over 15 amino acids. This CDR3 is CASSLWTLGGETQYF. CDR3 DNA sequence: TGTGCCAGCAGCTTATGGACCTTGGGGGGGGAGACCCAGTACTTC.

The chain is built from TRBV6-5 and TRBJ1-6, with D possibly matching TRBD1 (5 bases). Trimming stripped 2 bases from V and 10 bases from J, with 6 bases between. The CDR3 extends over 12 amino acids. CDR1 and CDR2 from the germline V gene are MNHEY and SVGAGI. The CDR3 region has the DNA TGTGCCAGCAGTTACGGGGGGTCACCCCTCCACTTT. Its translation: CASSYGGSPLHF.

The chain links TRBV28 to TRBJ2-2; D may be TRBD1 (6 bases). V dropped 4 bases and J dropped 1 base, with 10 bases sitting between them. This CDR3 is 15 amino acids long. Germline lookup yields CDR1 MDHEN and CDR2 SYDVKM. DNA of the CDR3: TGTGCCAGCAGTTCTGACAGGAGGAACACCGGGGAGCTGTTTTTT. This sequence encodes CASSSDRRNTGELFF.

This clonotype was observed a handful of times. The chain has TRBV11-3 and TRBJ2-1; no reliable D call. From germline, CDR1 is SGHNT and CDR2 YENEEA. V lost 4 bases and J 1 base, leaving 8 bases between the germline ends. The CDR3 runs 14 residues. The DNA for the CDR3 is TGTGCCAGCAGCTCCCCCGTATCCTACAATGAGCAGTTCTTC. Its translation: CASSSPVSYNEQFF.

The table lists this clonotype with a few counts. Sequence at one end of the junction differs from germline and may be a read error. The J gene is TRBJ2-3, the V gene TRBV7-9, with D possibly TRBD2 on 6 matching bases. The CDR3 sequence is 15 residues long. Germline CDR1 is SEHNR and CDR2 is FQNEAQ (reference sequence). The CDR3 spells CAGSLAVPSIDTQYF. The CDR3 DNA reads TGTGCCGGCAGCTTAGCGGTCCCGAGTATAGATACGCAGTATTTT.

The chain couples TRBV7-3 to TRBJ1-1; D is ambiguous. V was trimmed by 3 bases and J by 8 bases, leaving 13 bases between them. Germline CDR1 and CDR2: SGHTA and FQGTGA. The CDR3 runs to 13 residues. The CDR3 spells CASSLGPKNEAFF. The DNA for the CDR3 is TGTGCCAGCAGCTTGGGTCCAAAGAACGAAGCTTTCTTT.

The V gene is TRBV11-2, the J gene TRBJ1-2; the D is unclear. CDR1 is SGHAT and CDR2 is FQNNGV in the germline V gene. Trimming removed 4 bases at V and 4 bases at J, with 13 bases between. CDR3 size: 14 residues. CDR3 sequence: CASSSRVGPYGYTF. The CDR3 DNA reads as TGTGCCAGCAGCTCCCGGGTGGGCCCCTATGGCTACACCTTC.

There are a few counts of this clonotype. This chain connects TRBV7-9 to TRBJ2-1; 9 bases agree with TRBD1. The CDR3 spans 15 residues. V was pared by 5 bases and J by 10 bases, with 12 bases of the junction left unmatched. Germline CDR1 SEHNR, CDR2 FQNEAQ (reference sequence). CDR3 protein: CASSDRGSSLGEQFF. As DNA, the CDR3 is TGTGCCAGCAGCGACAGGGGGTCATCGCTGGGAGAGCAGTTCTTC.

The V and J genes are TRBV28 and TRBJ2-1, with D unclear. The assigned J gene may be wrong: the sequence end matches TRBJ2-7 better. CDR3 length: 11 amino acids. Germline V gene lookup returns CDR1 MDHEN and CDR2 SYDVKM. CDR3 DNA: TGTGCCAGCCAGGACCTCTACGAGCAGTACTTC. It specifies CASQDLYEQYF.

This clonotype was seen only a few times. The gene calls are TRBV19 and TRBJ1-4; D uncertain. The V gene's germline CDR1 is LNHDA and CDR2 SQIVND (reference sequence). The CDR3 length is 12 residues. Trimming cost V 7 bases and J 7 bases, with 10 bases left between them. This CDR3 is CASKGLPEKLFF. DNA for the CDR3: TGTGCCAGTAAGGGCCTCCCTGAAAAACTGTTTTTT.

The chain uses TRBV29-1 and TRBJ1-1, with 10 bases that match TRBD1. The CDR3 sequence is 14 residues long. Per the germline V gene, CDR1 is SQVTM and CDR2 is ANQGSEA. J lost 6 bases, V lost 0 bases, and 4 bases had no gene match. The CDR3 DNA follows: TGCAGCGTTGAAGAGACAGGGGGCGGGGCTGAAGCTTTCTTT. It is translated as CSVEETGGGAEAFF.

The CDR3 coding sequence is TGTGCCAGCTCTATATCAGCGGGCTCCTACGGCGGGGAGCTGTTTTTT. Its translation: CASSISAGSYGGELFF. This chain connects TRBV4-2 to TRBJ2-2; a weak D match, TRBD2 (6 bases). The CDR3 extends over 16 amino acids. The germline gives CDR1 LGHNA, CDR2 YNFKEQ. V was shortened by 8 bases and J by 7 bases, with 23 bases between the two germline ends.

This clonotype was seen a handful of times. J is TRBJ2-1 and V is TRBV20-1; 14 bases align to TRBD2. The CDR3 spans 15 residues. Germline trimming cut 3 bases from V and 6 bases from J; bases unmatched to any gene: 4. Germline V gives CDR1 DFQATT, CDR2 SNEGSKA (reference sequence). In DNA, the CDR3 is TGCAGTGCTAGCCTGACTAGCGGGGGGGGCAATGAGCAGTTCTTC. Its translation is CSASLTSGGGNEQFF.

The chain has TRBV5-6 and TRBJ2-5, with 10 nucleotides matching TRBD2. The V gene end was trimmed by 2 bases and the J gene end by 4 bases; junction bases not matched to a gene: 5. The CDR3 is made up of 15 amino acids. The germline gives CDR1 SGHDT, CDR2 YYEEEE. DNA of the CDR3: TGTGCCAGCAGCTTTCTAGCGGGAGAAGGAGAGACCCAGTACTTC. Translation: CASSFLAGEGETQYF.

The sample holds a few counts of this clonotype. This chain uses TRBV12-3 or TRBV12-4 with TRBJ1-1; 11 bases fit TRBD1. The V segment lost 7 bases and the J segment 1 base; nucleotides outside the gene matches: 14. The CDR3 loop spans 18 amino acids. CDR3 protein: CASTLYRDRGWRNTEAFF. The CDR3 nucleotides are TGTGCCAGCACCTTGTATCGGGACAGGGGGTGGAGGAACACTGAAGCTTTCTTT.

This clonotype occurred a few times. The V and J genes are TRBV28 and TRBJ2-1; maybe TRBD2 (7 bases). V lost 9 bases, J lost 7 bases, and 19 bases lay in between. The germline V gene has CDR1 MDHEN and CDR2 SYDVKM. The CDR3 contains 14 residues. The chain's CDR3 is CASGGGGASNEQFF. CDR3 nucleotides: TGTGCCAGTGGAGGAGGGGGGGCCTCGAATGAGCAGTTCTTC. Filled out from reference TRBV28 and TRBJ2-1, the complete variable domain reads DVKVTQSSRYLVKRTGEKVFLECVQDMDHENMFWYRQDPGLGLRLIYFSYDVKMKEKGDIPEGYSVSREKKERFSLILESASTNQTSMYLCASGGGGASNEQFFGPGTRLTVL.

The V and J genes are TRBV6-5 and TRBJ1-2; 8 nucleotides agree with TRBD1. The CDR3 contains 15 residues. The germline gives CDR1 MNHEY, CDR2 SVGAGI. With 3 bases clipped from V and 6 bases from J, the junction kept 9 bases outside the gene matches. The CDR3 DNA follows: TGTGCCAGCAGTTATTCCCCAGGGGGCATGGATGGCTACACCTTC. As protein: CASSYSPGGMDGYTF.

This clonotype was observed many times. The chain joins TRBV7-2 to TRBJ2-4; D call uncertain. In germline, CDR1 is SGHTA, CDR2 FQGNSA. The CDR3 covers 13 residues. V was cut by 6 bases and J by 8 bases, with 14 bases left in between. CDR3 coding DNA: TGTGCCAGCAGGCTCCATAGTGGGGACATTCAGTACTTC. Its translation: CASRLHSGDIQYF.

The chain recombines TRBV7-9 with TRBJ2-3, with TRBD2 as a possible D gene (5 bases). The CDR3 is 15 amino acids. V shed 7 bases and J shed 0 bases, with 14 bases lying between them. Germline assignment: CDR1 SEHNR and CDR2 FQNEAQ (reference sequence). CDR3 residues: CASTYGLPSTDTQYF. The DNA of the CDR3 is TGTGCCAGCACCTACGGACTCCCTAGCACAGATACGCAGTATTTT.

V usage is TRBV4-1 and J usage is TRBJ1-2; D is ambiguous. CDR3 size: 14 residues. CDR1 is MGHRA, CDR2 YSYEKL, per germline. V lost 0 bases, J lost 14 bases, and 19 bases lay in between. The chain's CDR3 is CASSQDLSTMARTF. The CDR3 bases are TGCGCCAGCAGCCAAGATCTATCGACTATGGCTAGGACCTTC.

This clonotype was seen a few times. For the CDR3, the DNA is TGTGCCAGCAGCTTATGGGAGGGGGAGCTGTTTTTT. This gives the protein CASSLWEGELFF. The rearrangement joins TRBV7-2 to TRBJ2-2, with D possibly matching TRBD2 (5 bases). This CDR3 comprises 12 residues. CDR1 is SGHTA and CDR2 is FQGNSA in the germline V gene. V dropped 2 bases and J dropped 8 bases, with 6 bases sitting between them.